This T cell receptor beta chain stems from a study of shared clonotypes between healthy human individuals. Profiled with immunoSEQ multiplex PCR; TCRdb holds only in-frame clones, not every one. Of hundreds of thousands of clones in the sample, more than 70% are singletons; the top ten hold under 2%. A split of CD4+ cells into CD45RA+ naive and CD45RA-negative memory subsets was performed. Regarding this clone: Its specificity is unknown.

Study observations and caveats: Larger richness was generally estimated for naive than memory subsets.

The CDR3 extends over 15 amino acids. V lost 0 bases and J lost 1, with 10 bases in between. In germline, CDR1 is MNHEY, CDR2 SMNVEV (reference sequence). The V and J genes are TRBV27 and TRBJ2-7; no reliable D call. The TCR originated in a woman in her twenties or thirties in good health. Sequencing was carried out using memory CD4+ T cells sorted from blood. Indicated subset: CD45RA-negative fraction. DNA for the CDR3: TGTGCCAGCAGTTTATCAGCAAGCGATTCCTACGAGCAGTACTTC. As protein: CASSLSASDSYEQYF.